The rows below give T cell receptor beta chains drawn from one sample of a study of post-analysis software for immune sequencing data. TCRdb processed the PCR reads anew with MiXCR; each CDR3 protein has one entry. The sample includes roughly 160,000 distinct CDR3 sequences, 36% of them seen just once. Sequenced here: blood, sampled after autologous hematopoietic stem cell transplantation. The receptors stem from a girl aged 5-17 years with multiple sclerosis. Both conserved end residues are part of each CDR3. The D gene is left open where the match is weak. Part of the rows lack a size; the others show once, few, many or a class for expanded clones.

.	TRBJ2-3	.	TRBV27	CASISRGGPASTDTQYF	TGTGCCAGCATTTCCCGGGGTGGGCCGGCTAGCACAGATACGCAGTATTTT
few	TRBJ2-7	.	TRBV20-1	CSASRQPLLDEQYF	TGCAGTGCTAGCAGGCAGCCCCTTCTGGACGAGCAGTACTTC
.	TRBJ2-1	.	TRBV20-1	CSARDPRGSYNEQFF	TGCAGTGCTAGAGATCCGAGGGGCTCCTACAATGAGCAGTTCTTC
.	TRBJ2-7	.	TRBV6-1	CASSDRGTHFDYEQYF	TGTGCCAGCAGTGACCGGGGGACTCACTTCGACTACGAGCAGTACTTC
few	TRBJ2-2	TRBD2	TRBV27	CASSPGVAGYTGELFF	TGTGCCAGCAGTCCAGGGGTAGCGGGATACACCGGGGAGCTGTTTTTT
.	TRBJ2-1	TRBD1	TRBV12-5	CASGLGDRADEQFF	TGTGCTAGTGGTTTGGGGGACAGGGCGGATGAGCAGTTCTTC
.	TRBJ2-2	TRBD2	TRBV4-1	CASSPERGLGFGELFF	TGCGCCAGCAGCCCAGAAAGGGGACTAGGGTTCGGGGAGCTGTTTTTT
many	TRBJ2-7	TRBD1	TRBV5-1	CASSRWDRGGEQYF	TGCGCCAGCAGCCGTTGGGACAGGGGGGGCGAGCAGTACTTC
.	TRBJ1-4	.	TRBV6-2/TRBV6-3	CASSYVRGEKLFF	TGTGCCAGCAGTTACGTTCGCGGTGAAAAACTGTTTTTT
.	TRBJ2-1	.	TRBV12-5	CASGFSSWFF	TGTGCTAGTGGTTTTTCCTCGTGGTTCTTC
once	TRBJ1-1	.	TRBV7-9	CASSPHDIRGVRTEAFF	TGTGCCAGCAGCCCCCACGACATACGGGGGGTGAGGACTGAAGCTTTCTTT
.	TRBJ2-1	.	TRBV28	CASSPGPPLRKFF	TGTGCCAGCAGCCCAGGTCCGCCCTTGAGGAAGTTCTTC
.	TRBJ2-7	TRBD2	TRBV30	CAWRQTSGKAYEQYF	TGTGCCTGGAGACAGACTAGCGGGAAGGCCTACGAGCAGTACTTC
.	TRBJ1-5	TRBD1	TRBV28	CASSFWTGTSYSNQPQHF	TGTGCCAGCAGTTTTTGGACAGGAACCTCCTATAGCAATCAGCCCCAGCATTTT
.	TRBJ1-1	TRBD1	TRBV4-3	CASSQGDRVGEAFF	TGCGCCAGCAGCCAAGGGGACAGGGTCGGTGAAGCTTTCTTT
.	TRBJ1-2	.	TRBV10-2	CASRGAGGYTF	TGCGCCAGCAGGGGGGCCGGTGGCTACACCTTC
.	TRBJ2-5	TRBD2	TRBV14	CASSQRKRSGKETQYF	TGCGCCAGCAGCCAGCGAAAGCGTAGCGGGAAAGAGACCCAGTACTTC
.	TRBJ1-4	.	TRBV2	CASSRRRYNEKLFF	TGTGCCAGCAGTCGGCGCAGGTACAATGAAAAACTGTTTTTT
.	TRBJ2-1	TRBD2	TRBV20-1	CSARGDTIAGVPYNEQFF	TGCAGTGCTAGGGGGGACACGATAGCGGGAGTACCCTACAATGAGCAGTTCTTC
.	TRBJ2-7	.	TRBV6-6	CASSLTPGEQYF	TGTGCCAGCAGTCTGACTCCTGGCGAGCAGTACTTC
few	TRBJ2-3	.	TRBV9	CASSPRQLSTDTQYF	TGTGCCAGCAGCCCGAGACAGCTTAGCACAGATACGCAGTATTTT
.	TRBJ2-4	.	TRBV20-1	CSATEGALGRNIQYF	TGCAGTGCTACTGAAGGGGCCCTGGGCCGAAACATTCAGTACTTC
.	TRBJ2-7	TRBD2	TRBV20-1	CSAAGGVAGRYEQYF	TGCAGTGCCGCAGGTGGGGTAGCGGGACGATACGAGCAGTACTTC
.	TRBJ2-1	.	TRBV11-3	CASSLESGGSYNEQFF	TGTGCCAGCAGCTTAGAAAGTGGTGGCAGCTACAATGAGCAGTTCTTC
.	TRBJ2-5	TRBD2	TRBV20-1	CSAPRLAGVLLRVQETQYF	TGCAGTGCTCCCAGACTAGCGGGAGTATTGTTACGTGTCCAAGAGACCCAGTACTTC
few	TRBJ1-1	.	TRBV5-1	CASSPGMQNTEAFF	TGCGCCAGCAGCCCAGGGATGCAGAACACTGAAGCTTTCTTT
.	TRBJ2-3	.	TRBV15	CATSRDTDTQYF	TGTGCCACCAGCAGAGACACAGATACGCAGTATTTT
.	TRBJ2-1	TRBD2	TRBV19	CASSPLLAGGYNEQFF	TGTGCCAGTAGTCCCCTACTAGCGGGAGGGTACAATGAGCAGTTCTTC